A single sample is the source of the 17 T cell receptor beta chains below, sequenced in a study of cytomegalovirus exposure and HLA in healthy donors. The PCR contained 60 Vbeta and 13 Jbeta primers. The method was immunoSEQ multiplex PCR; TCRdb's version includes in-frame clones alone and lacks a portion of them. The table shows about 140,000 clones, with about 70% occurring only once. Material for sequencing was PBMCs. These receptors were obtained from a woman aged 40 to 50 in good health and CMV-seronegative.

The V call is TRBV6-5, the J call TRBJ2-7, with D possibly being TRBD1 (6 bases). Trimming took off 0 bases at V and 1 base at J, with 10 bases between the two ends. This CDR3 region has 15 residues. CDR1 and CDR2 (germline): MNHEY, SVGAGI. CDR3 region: CASSYSETGSYEQYF. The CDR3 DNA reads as TGTGCCAGCAGTTACTCTGAGACAGGTTCCTACGAGCAGTACTTC.

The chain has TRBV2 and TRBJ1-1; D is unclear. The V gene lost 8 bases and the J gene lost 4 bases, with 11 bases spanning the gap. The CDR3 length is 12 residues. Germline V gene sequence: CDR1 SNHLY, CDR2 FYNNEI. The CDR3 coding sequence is TGTGCCAGCTACAACCGGGGCACTGAAGCTTTCTTT. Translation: CASYNRGTEAFF. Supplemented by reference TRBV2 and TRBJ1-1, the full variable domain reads EPEVTQTPSHQVTQMGQEVILRCVPISNHLYFYWYRQILGQKVEFLVSFYNNEISEKSEIFDDQFSVERPDGSNFTLKIRSTKLEDSAMYFCASYNRGTEAFFGQGTRLTVV.

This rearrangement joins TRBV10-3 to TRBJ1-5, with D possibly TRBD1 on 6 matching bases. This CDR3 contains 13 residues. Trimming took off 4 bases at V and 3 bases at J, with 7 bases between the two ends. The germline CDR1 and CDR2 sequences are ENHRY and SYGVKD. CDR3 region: CAISGDNNQPQHF. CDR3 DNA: TGTGCCATCAGTGGGGACAACAATCAGCCCCAGCATTTT.

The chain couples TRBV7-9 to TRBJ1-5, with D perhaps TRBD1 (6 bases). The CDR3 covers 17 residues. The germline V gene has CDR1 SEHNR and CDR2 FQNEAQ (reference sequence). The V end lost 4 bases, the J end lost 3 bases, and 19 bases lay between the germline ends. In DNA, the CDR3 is TGTGCCAGCAGCTCCTCCCGGGGGGCGGGGGACAATCAGCCCCAGCATTTT. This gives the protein CASSSSRGAGDNQPQHF.

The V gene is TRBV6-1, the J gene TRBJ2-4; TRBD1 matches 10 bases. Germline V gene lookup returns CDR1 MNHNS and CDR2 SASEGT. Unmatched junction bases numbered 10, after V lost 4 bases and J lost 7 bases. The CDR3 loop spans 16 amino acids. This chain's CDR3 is CASSAAGTGVINIQYF. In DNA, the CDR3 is TGTGCCAGCAGTGCCGCCGGGACAGGGGTGATCAACATTCAGTACTTC.

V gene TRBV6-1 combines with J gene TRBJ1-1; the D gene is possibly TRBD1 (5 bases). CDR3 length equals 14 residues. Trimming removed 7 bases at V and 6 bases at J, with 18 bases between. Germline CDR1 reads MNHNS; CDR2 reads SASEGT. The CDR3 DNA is TGTGCCAGCACCCTCCCCAGGGTCTCAGCTGAAGCTTTCTTT. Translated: CASTLPRVSAEAFF.

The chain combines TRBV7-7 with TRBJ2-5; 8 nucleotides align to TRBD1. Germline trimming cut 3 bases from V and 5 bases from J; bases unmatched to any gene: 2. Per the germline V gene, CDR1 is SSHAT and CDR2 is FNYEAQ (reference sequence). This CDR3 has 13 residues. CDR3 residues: CASSFTGGETQYF. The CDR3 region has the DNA TGTGCCAGCAGCTTTACAGGGGGGGAGACCCAGTACTTC.

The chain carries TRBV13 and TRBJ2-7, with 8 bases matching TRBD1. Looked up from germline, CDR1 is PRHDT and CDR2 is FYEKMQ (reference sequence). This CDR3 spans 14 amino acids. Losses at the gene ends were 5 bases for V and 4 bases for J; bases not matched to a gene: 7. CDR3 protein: CASSPRDRFYEQYF. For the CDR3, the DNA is TGTGCCAGCAGCCCAAGGGACAGGTTTTACGAGCAGTACTTC.

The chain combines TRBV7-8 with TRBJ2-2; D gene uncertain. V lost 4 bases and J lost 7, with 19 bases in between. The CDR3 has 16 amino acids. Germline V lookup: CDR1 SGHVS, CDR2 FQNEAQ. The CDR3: CASSSLVGASDGELFF. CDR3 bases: TGTGCCAGCAGCTCCCTAGTCGGAGCGTCCGACGGGGAGCTGTTTTTT.

CDR3 sequence reads: CASSHLSGTTDTQYF. Here the CDR3 DNA reads TGTGCCAGTAGCCACCTAAGCGGGACCACAGATACGCAGTATTTT. The J gene is TRBJ2-3, the V gene TRBV19; 7 bases fit TRBD2. The V segment lost 6 bases and the J segment 2 bases; nucleotides outside the gene matches: 8. This CDR3 spans 15 amino acids. Germline CDR1 is LNHDA and CDR2 is SQIVND (reference sequence).

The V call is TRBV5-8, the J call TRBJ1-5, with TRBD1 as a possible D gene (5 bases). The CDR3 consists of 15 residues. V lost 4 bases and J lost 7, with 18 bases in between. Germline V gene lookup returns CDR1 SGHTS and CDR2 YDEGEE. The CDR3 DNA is TGTGCCAGCAGCGGCAGGGATTCGGCGAAGCAGCCCCAGCATTTT. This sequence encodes CASSGRDSAKQPQHF.

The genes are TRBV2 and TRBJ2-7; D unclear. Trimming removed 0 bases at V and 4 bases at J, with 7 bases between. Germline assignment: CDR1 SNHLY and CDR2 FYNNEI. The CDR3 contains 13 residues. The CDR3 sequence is CASSEALRYEQYF. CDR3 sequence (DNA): TGTGCCAGCAGTGAAGCGCTTCGGTACGAGCAGTACTTC.

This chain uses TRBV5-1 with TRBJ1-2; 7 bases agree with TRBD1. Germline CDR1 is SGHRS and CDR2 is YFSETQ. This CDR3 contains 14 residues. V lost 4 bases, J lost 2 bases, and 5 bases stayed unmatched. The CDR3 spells CASSRDSANYGYTF. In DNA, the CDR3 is TGCGCCAGCAGCAGGGACAGCGCGAACTATGGCTACACCTTC.

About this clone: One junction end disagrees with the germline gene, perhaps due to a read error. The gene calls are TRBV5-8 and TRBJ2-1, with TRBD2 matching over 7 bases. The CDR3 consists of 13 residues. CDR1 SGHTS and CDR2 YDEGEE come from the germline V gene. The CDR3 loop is CLAREVVYNEQFF. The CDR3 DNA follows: TGCCTAGCACGGGAGGTGGTCTACAATGAGCAGTTCTTC.

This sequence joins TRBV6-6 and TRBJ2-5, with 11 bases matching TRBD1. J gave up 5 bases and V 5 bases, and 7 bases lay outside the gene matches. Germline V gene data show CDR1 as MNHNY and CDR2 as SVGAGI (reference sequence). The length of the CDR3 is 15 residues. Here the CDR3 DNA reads TGTGCCAGCAGTCCCTGGACAGGGGGCAGGGAGACCCAGTACTTC. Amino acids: CASSPWTGGRETQYF.

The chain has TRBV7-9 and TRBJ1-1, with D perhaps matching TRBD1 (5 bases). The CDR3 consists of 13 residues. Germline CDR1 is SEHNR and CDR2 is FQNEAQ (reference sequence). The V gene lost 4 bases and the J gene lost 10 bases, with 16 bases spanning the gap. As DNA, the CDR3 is TGTGCCAGCAGCTACCCCGGCGGGGGTAGAGCTTTCTTT. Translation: CASSYPGGGRAFF.

This chain's CDR3 is CASSFASGETQYF. CDR3 DNA: TGTGCCAGCAGTTTTGCTAGCGGGGAAACCCAGTACTTC. The chain recombines TRBV28 with TRBJ2-5; TRBD2 agrees at 9 bases. This CDR3 contains 13 residues. The germline gives CDR1 MDHEN, CDR2 SYDVKM. V was clipped by 3 bases and J by 8 bases; unmatched bases: 4.